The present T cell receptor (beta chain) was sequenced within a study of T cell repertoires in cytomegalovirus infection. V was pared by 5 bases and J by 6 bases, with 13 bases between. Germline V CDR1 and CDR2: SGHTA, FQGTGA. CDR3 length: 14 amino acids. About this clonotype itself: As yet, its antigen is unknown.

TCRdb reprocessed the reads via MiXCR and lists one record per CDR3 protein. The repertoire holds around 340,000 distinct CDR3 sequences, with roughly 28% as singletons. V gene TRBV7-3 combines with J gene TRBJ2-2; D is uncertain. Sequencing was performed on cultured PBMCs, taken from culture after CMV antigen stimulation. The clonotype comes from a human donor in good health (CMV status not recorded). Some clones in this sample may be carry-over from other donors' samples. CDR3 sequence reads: CASSAGGPPGELFF. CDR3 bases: TGTGCCAGCAGCGCCGGTGGGCCCCCCGGGGAGCTGTTTTTT.